Listed here are 28 T cell receptor beta chains from one sample, sequenced in a study of CD8+ T cells in alopecia areata. Reverse transcription of extracted RNA yielded cDNA, which provided the sequencing template. Repertoires were generated with immunoSEQ multiplex PCR, while TCRdb's copy carries only in-frame clones and drops some. The sample lists about 190,000 clones; 60% were seen once. Regarding treatment: oral pan-JAK inhibitor, 5-10 mg twice daily. The starting material was CD4+ T cells sorted from blood, obtained at week 24, from a patient treated with tofacitinib. These receptors were obtained from a human donor with alopecia areata.

This clone was seen a handful of times. The gene calls are TRBV7-2 and TRBJ1-5; possible D gene TRBD1, 6 bases. There are 15 residues in the CDR3. Germline V gives CDR1 SGHTA, CDR2 FQGNSA. V was trimmed by 5 bases and J by 4 bases, leaving 15 bases between them. The chain's CDR3 is CASSIYGTSNQPQHF. The CDR3 DNA is TGTGCCAGCAGCATATACGGGACATCTAATCAGCCCCAGCATTTT.

This clone was observed once. The chain employs TRBV7-2 and TRBJ1-2; D gene unclear. CDR1 is SGHTA and CDR2 is FQGNSA in the germline V gene. This CDR3 contains 14 residues. The V gene lost 5 bases and the J gene lost 4 bases, with 14 bases spanning the gap. CDR3 nucleotide sequence: TGTGCCAGCAGCAATTCAGACGGTCTCTATGGCTACACCTTC. It codes for CASSNSDGLYGYTF.

The chain couples TRBV9 to TRBJ1-1; D is uncertain. Germline values: CDR1 SGDLS, CDR2 YYNGEE. V lost 0 bases and J lost 3, with 9 bases in between. This CDR3 has 14 amino acids. CDR3 DNA: TGTGCCAGCAGCGTAGCTTGGAGAGACACTGAAGCTTTCTTT. Translation gives CASSVAWRDTEAFF.

Only a few counts were recorded for this clone. The CDR3 loop is CSILREPQETQYF. CDR3 sequence (DNA): TGCAGCATCCTGCGTGAACCACAAGAGACCCAGTACTTC. The V gene is TRBV29-1, the J gene TRBJ2-5; D not certain. V was clipped by 8 bases and J by 2 bases, with 15 bases between them. This CDR3 region has 13 residues. The V gene's germline CDR1 is SQVTM and CDR2 ANQGSEA.

The chain carries TRBV4-3 and TRBJ1-1; D is undetermined. Germline values: CDR1 LGHNA, CDR2 YSLEER. This CDR3 has 15 amino acids. Trimming left V 1 base short and J 0 bases short, with 9 bases between. CDR3 coding DNA: TGCGCCAGCAGCCAAGTTGATTCGATGAACACTGAAGCTTTCTTT. It is translated as CASSQVDSMNTEAFF.

The CDR3 sequence: CASSQEGLWETQYF. DNA for the CDR3: TGCGCCAGCAGCCAAGAGGGCCTTTGGGAGACCCAGTACTTC. The chain has TRBV4-3 and TRBJ2-5; D is ambiguous. This CDR3 is built from 14 residues. Germline V gives CDR1 LGHNA, CDR2 YSLEER. The germline V and J ends were trimmed by 0 bases and 5 bases, with 10 bases remaining between them.

The chain couples TRBV5-1 to TRBJ2-3, with D perhaps TRBD1 or TRBD2 (5 bases each). The CDR3 runs 14 residues. Germline V gene sequence: CDR1 SGHRS, CDR2 YFSETQ. The V and J ends lost 5 bases and 5 bases respectively, with 15 bases between them. Here the CDR3 reads CASSPGRREDTQYF. CDR3 nucleotides: TGCGCCAGCAGTCCGGGGCGCCGAGAAGATACGCAGTATTTT.

The J gene is TRBJ1-1, the V gene TRBV30; D is ambiguous. The germline V gene has CDR1 GTSNPN and CDR2 SVGIG (reference sequence). This CDR3 comprises 15 residues. Trimming shortened V by 0 bases and J by 1 base, and 12 bases separated the two germline ends. The CDR3 coding sequence is TGTGCCTGGAGTGTAAGCGGGCCAGGGAACACTGAAGCTTTCTTT. Amino acids: CAWSVSGPGNTEAFF.

This clone was seen only a few times. The chain is built from TRBV27 and TRBJ1-4; the D is unclear. Between the trimmed V and J ends, which lost 0 bases and 4 bases, there was a span of 6 bases. This CDR3 comprises 14 residues. Per germline, CDR1 MNHEY and CDR2 SMNVEV (reference sequence). The DNA of the CDR3 is TGTGCCAGCAGTTTATCCAGGATTAATGAAAAACTGTTTTTT. Its protein product is CASSLSRINEKLFF.

The chain combines TRBV7-3 with TRBJ2-5; 9 bases align to TRBD2. Unmatched junction bases numbered 5, after V lost 5 bases and J lost 1 base. The CDR3 spans 15 residues. Germline assignment: CDR1 SGHTA and CDR2 FQGTGA. This CDR3 is CASSMSGGSQETQYF. The CDR3 coding sequence is TGTGCCAGCAGCATGAGCGGGGGGAGCCAAGAGACCCAGTACTTC.

This rearrangement joins TRBV29-1 to TRBJ1-1, with TRBD1 matching over 7 bases. This CDR3 region has 15 residues. Germline V gives CDR1 SQVTM, CDR2 ANQGSEA. The junction had 11 bases not matched to a gene; V was cut back by 6 bases and J by 1 base. The CDR3 DNA sequence: TGCAGCGTAACCGGGACAGAACAGAGGAACACTGAAGCTTTCTTT. Amino acid sequence: CSVTGTEQRNTEAFF.

V gene TRBV7-2 combines with J gene TRBJ2-1; no definite D call. Between the trimmed V and J ends, which lost 0 bases and 0 bases, there was a span of 0 bases. From germline, CDR1 is SGHTA and CDR2 FQGNSA. The CDR3 is made up of 13 amino acids. The CDR3 protein is CASSLASYNEQFF. The CDR3, as DNA: TGTGCCAGCAGCTTAGCCTCCTACAATGAGCAGTTCTTC. Variable domain in full (rest from reference TRBV7-2 and TRBJ2-1): GAGVSQSPSNKVTEKGKDVELRCDPISGHTALYWYRQSLGQGLEFLIYFQGNSAPDKSGLPSDRFSAERTGGSVSTLTIQRTQQEDSAVYLCASSLASYNEQFFGPGTRLTVL.

The sample holds a few counts of this clone. The sample holds other DNA sequences that translate to the same CDR3. The DNA for the CDR3 is TGTGCCTGGGACAGGGCGAACACTGAAGCTTTCTTT. It encodes CAWDRANTEAFF. The gene calls are TRBV30 and TRBJ1-1, with TRBD1 matching over 7 bases. The germline V gene encodes CDR1 GTSNPN and CDR2 SVGIG (reference sequence). V lost 5 bases, J lost 1 base, and 1 base stayed unmatched. The CDR3 is made up of 12 amino acids.

The CDR3 protein is CASSPGNTGRNEQFF. In nucleotides, the CDR3 is TGTGCCAGCAGCCCCGGCAATACAGGCAGGAATGAGCAGTTCTTC. The chain is built from TRBV7-2 and TRBJ2-1; weak D call: TRBD1 (5 bases). Trimming took off 5 bases at V and 7 bases at J, with 18 bases between the two ends. This CDR3 has 15 amino acids. CDR1 is SGHTA, CDR2 FQGNSA, per germline.

The chain employs TRBV29-1 and TRBJ2-2, with TRBD2 as a possible D gene (6 bases). This CDR3 contains 16 residues. Germline values: CDR1 SQVTM, CDR2 ANQGSEA. Trimming cost V 4 bases and J 5 bases, with 20 bases left between them. DNA for the CDR3: TGCAGCGTTGCCCTATTTACGGGGGTGAAAACCGGGGAGCTGTTTTTT. It specifies CSVALFTGVKTGELFF.

The chain links TRBV29-1 to TRBJ1-2; the match to TRBD1 covers 8 bases. The ends lost 3 bases at V and 3 bases at J; junction bases unmatched: 9. The CDR3 has 15 residues. In germline, CDR1 is SQVTM, CDR2 ANQGSEA. The CDR3 DNA sequence: TGCAGCGTTGAGAGCCGGACAGGGATGGACTATGGCTACACCTTC. Its protein is CSVESRTGMDYGYTF.

This clone appeared a few times. V is TRBV7-2 and J is TRBJ2-5; weak D call: TRBD1 (5 bases). V was pared by 5 bases and J by 2 bases, with 12 bases between. The CDR3 sequence is 14 residues long. Germline V gene sequence: CDR1 SGHTA, CDR2 FQGNSA. CDR3 sequence (DNA): TGTGCCAGCAGCCCACGGACACGACAAGAGACCCAGTACTTC. Protein sequence: CASSPRTRQETQYF.

V and J are TRBV29-1 and TRBJ2-3; TRBD2 matches at 11 bases. CDR3 length: 16 amino acids. V was clipped by 3 bases and J by 2 bases; unmatched bases: 7. Germline CDR1 is SQVTM and CDR2 is ANQGSEA. CDR3 DNA: TGCAGCGTTGATGGGGGGACTAGCGGCTTCACAGATACGCAGTATTTT. It yields the protein CSVDGGTSGFTDTQYF.

The chain joins TRBV29-1 to TRBJ2-7, with no clear D. There are 12 residues in the CDR3. Trimming stripped 1 base from V and 3 bases from J, with 7 bases between. The V gene's germline CDR1 is SQVTM and CDR2 ANQGSEA. Here the CDR3 reads CSVEGPNYEQYF. CDR3 bases: TGCAGCGTTGAAGGGCCCAACTACGAGCAGTACTTC.

This clone was found many times. The genes are TRBV11-2 and TRBJ2-1; 7 bases are shared with TRBD2. Trimming took 5 bases from V and 7 from J; bases not matched to a gene: 8. Germline assignment: CDR1 SGHAT and CDR2 FQNNGV. CDR3 length: 14 amino acids. Here the CDR3 DNA reads TGTGCCAGCAGCCGGGTGCGGGGGACTAATGAGCAGTTCTTC. Translating it yields CASSRVRGTNEQFF.

This clone was observed a few times. The sample contains more than one DNA sequence encoding this CDR3. The chain joins TRBV27 to TRBJ2-1; 10 bases are a match to TRBD2. V lost 5 bases, J lost 3 bases, and 7 bases stayed unmatched. The germline V gene encodes CDR1 MNHEY and CDR2 SMNVEV (reference sequence). The CDR3 length is 16 residues. CDR3 sequence reads: CASSPGLADLYNEQFF. The CDR3 DNA is TGTGCCAGCAGTCCCGGACTAGCGGACCTCTACAATGAGCAGTTCTTC.

The rearrangement joins TRBV27 to TRBJ1-2; D not resolved. Germline-derived CDR1 and CDR2 are MNHEY and SMNVEV (reference sequence). V gave up 6 bases and J gave up 4 bases, with 12 bases separating them. The length of the CDR3 is 13 residues. In DNA form, the CDR3 reads TGTGCCAGCAGCCCTCTACTGACCTATGGCTACACCTTC. This sequence encodes CASSPLLTYGYTF.

This chain joins TRBV19 and TRBJ1-5, with D perhaps TRBD1 (5 bases). V shed 5 bases and J shed 6 bases, with 11 bases lying between them. The CDR3 runs 13 residues. Germline V gene data show CDR1 as LNHDA and CDR2 as SQIVND (reference sequence). CDR3 region: CASSPREGQPQHF. DNA of the CDR3: TGTGCCAGTAGTCCCAGGGAAGGTCAGCCCCAGCATTTT. The whole variable domain, filled in from reference TRBV19 and TRBJ1-5, reads DGGITQSPKYLFRKEGQNVTLSCEQNLNHDAMYWYRQDPGQGLRLIYYSQIVNDFQKGDIAEGYSVSREKKESFPLTVTSAQKNPTAFYLCASSPREGQPQHFGDGTRLSIL.

V and J are TRBV4-1 and TRBJ1-5; D is unresolved. Trimming stripped 0 bases from V and 1 base from J, with 13 bases between. Looked up from germline, CDR1 is MGHRA and CDR2 is YSYEKL. CDR3 size: 17 residues. The CDR3 spells CASSQEAATASNQPQHF. The CDR3 nucleotides are TGCGCCAGCAGCCAAGAAGCTGCCACTGCCAGCAATCAGCCCCAGCATTTT.

V usage is TRBV29-1 and J usage is TRBJ1-1, with a tentative D call TRBD1 (5 bases). Trimming cost V 6 bases and J 3 bases, with 11 bases left between them. CDR1 and CDR2 (germline): SQVTM, ANQGSEA. The CDR3 totals 12 residues. The CDR3 reads CSVQDTDTEAFF. DNA for the CDR3: TGCAGCGTACAGGACACCGACACTGAAGCTTTCTTT.

The chain recombines TRBV2 with TRBJ2-7; TRBD2 is a possible D gene (6 bases). Germline-derived CDR1 and CDR2 are SNHLY and FYNNEI. Trimming took 4 bases from V and 0 from J, leaving 13 bases between them. This CDR3 comprises 15 residues. CDR3: CASSGTGTHSYEQYF. CDR3 coding DNA: TGTGCCAGCAGTGGTACCGGGACTCACTCCTACGAGCAGTACTTC.

The chain has TRBV30 and TRBJ2-2; D possibly corresponds to TRBD2 (5 bases). The V gene lost 0 bases and the J gene lost 7 bases, with 9 bases spanning the gap. CDR1 and CDR2 (germline): GTSNPN, SVGIG (reference sequence). The CDR3 covers 13 residues. This chain's CDR3 is CAWSVLRDGELFF. CDR3 DNA sequence: TGTGCCTGGAGTGTACTACGGGACGGGGAGCTGTTTTTT.

CDR3 amino acids: CASSQDPGGNVGQPQHF. CDR3 sequence (DNA): TGCGCCAGCAGCCAAGACCCGGGGGGCAATGTTGGTCAGCCCCAGCATTTT. The V call is TRBV4-3, the J call TRBJ1-5; TRBD1 might be the D (6 bases). The V gene lost 0 bases and the J gene lost 6 bases, with 18 bases spanning the gap. Germline values: CDR1 LGHNA, CDR2 YSLEER. The CDR3 consists of 17 residues.